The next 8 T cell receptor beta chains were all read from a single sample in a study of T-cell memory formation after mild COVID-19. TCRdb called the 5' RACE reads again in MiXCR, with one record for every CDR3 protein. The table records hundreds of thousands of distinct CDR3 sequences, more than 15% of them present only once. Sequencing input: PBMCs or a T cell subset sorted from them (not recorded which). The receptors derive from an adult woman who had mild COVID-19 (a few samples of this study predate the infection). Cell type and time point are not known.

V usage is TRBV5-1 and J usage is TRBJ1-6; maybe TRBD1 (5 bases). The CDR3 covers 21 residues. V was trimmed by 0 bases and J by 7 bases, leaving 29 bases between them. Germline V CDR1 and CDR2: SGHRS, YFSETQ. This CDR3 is CASSLALQGARGLLENSPLHF. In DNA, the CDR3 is TGCGCCAGCAGCTTGGCCCTCCAGGGTGCCCGCGGACTTTTGGAAAATTCACCCCTCCACTTT.

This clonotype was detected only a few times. The CDR3 is CASSARQGPNEKLFF. The CDR3 nucleotides read TGTGCCAGCAGCGCACGACAGGGGCCCAATGAAAAACTGTTTTTT. The chain joins TRBV11-2 to TRBJ1-4; TRBD1 aligns across 8 bases. Germline V gene data show CDR1 as SGHAT and CDR2 as FQNNGV. The CDR3 runs 15 residues. The trim removed 5 bases at V and 5 bases at J, leaving 7 bases unmatched.

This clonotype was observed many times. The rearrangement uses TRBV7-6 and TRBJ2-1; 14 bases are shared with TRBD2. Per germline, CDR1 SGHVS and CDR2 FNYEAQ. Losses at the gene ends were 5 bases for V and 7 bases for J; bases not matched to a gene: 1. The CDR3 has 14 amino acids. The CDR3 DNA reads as TGTGCCAGCAGCCGGACTAGCGGGGGGAATGAGCAGTTCTTC. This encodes CASSRTSGGNEQFF.

The CDR3 sequence: CASSQEGRDNEQFF. CDR3 bases: TGCGCCAGCAGCCAAGAAGGCAGAGACAATGAGCAGTTCTTC. V gene TRBV4-3 combines with J gene TRBJ2-1, with D uncertain. CDR1 LGHNA and CDR2 YSLEER come from the germline V gene. V lost 0 bases to trimming and J lost 5 bases, with 8 bases between them. The CDR3 totals 14 residues.

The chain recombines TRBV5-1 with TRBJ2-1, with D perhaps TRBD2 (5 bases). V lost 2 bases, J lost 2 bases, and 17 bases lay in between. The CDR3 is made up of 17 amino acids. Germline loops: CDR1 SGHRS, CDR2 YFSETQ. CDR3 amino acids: CASSFKHQDWAYNEQFF. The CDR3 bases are TGCGCCAGCAGCTTCAAGCACCAGGACTGGGCCTACAATGAGCAGTTCTTC.

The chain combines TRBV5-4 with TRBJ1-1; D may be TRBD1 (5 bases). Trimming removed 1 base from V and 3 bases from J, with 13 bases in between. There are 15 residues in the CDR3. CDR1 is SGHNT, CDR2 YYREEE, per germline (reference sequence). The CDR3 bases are TGTGCCAGCAGCTTGCAGGCCCCCAGGGACACTGAAGCTTTCTTT. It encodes CASSLQAPRDTEAFF.

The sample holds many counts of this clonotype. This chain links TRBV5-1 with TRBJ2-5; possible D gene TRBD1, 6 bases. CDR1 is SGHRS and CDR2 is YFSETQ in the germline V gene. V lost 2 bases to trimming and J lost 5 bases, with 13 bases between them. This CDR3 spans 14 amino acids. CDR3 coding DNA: TGCGCCAGCAGCTTTGGACAGCCCACGGAGACCCAGTACTTC. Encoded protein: CASSFGQPTETQYF.

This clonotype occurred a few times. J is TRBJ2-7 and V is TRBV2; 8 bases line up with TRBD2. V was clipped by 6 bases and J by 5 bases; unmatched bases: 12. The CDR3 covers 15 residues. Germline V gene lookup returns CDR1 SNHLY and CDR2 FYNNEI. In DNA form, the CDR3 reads TGTGCCAGCAGCGTAACGGGACTAGTGATTGACGAGCAGTACTTC. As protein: CASSVTGLVIDEQYF.